This T cell receptor (beta chain) was documented in a study of shared clonotypes between healthy human individuals. Study at large: The study used three CD4 naive, three CD4 memory, two CD8 naive and one CD8 memory plate per donor. Broader study findings: What naive subsets generally showed was a larger estimated richness than memory subsets showed.

CD45RO-negative, CCR7-selected cells formed the naive CD8 fraction, which excluded terminally differentiated effector memory CD45RA+ cells. The CDR3 contains 16 residues. V was cut by 1 base and J by 2 bases, with 15 bases left in between. Germline CDR1 SGDLS, CDR2 YYNGEE. The table came from immunoSEQ multiplex PCR; TCRdb's copy has only in-frame clones and leaves some out. The sample records 550,000 to 750,000 clones, just over 90% being singletons. A remark on this clone: Antigen specificity is unknown.

This chain uses TRBV9 with TRBJ1-2; D might be TRBD1 (5 bases). The receptor's source is a man aged 30 to 45 in good health. Material: naive CD8+ T cells sorted from blood. The DNA of the CDR3 is TGTGCCAGCAGCGTATCATTGGGACGGGCCAACTATGGCTACACCTTC. The encoded protein is CASSVSLGRANYGYTF.